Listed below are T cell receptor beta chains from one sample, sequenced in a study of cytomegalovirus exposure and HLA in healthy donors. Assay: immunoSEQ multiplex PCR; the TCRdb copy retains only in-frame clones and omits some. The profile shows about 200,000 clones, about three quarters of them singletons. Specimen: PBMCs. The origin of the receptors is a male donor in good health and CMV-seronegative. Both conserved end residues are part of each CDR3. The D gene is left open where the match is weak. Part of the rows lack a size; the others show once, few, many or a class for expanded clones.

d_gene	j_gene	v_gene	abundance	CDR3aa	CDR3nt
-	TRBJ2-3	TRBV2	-	CASRRTGLLADTQYF	TGTGCCAGCAGGAGAACAGGGCTTCTGGCGGATACGCAGTATTTT
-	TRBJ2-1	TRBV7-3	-	CASSLTKGLENNEQFF	TGTGCCAGCAGCTTAACGAAAGGACTCGAAAACAATGAGCAGTTCTTC
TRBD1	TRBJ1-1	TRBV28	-	CASSLSGGNTEAFF	TGTGCCAGCAGTTTATCAGGGGGGAACACTGAAGCTTTCTTT
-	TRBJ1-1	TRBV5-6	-	CASRRRTEKNTEAFF	TGTGCCAGCAGACGTAGGACAGAGAAGAACACTGAAGCTTTCTTT
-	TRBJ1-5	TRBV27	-	CASSPAETSNQPQHF	TGTGCCAGCAGTCCAGCGGAGACTAGCAATCAGCCCCAGCATTTT
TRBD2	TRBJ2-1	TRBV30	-	CAWAPSGPSYNEQFF	TGTGCCTGGGCCCCTAGCGGGCCCTCCTACAATGAGCAGTTCTTC
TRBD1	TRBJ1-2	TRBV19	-	CASRRWDSTNYGYTF	TGTGCCAGTAGGCGGTGGGACAGCACTAACTATGGCTACACCTTC
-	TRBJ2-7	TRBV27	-	CASSLVVRSHEQYF	TGTGCCAGCAGTTTGGTCGTGCGGTCTCACGAGCAGTACTTC
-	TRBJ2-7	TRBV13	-	CASSTAGEQYF	TGTGCCAGCAGCACTGCCGGCGAGCAGTACTTC
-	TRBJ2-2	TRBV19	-	CASSFLSGELFF	TGTGCCAGTAGTTTTTTGTCGGGGGAGCTGTTTTTT
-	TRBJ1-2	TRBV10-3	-	CAISEDYRDIATF	TGTGCCATCAGTGAGGACTACAGGGATATTGCCACCTTC
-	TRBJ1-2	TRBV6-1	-	CASSVRGNYGYTF	TGTGCCAGCAGTGTCAGGGGTAACTATGGCTACACCTTC
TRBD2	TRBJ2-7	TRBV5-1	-	CASSPPPGTRGEQYF	TGCGCCAGCAGCCCCCCTCCCGGGACTAGAGGCGAGCAGTACTTC
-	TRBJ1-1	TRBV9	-	CASSDQQGQGEAFF	TGTGCCAGCAGCGACCAACAGGGTCAGGGTGAAGCTTTCTTT
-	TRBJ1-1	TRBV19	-	CASSQRTGGGFTEAFF	TGTGCCAGTAGTCAGCGGACGGGGGGAGGCTTCACTGAAGCTTTCTTT
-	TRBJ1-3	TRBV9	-	CASSVERNPGNTIYF	TGTGCCAGCAGCGTAGAGAGGAATCCAGGAAACACCATATATTTT
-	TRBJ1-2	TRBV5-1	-	CASSTQGEISGYTF	TGCGCCAGCAGTACCCAAGGAGAGATAAGTGGCTACACCTTC
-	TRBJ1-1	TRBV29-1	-	CSANMNTEAFF	TGCAGCGCCAACATGAACACTGAAGCTTTCTTT
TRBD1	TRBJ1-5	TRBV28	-	CASSSQTGRNQPQHF	TGTGCCAGCAGTTCGCAGACAGGGCGGAATCAGCCCCAGCATTTT
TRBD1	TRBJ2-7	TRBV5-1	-	CASSLGTGGYEQYF	TGCGCCAGCAGCTTGGGGACAGGGGGCTACGAGCAGTACTTC
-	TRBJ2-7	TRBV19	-	CASSIDNYEQYF	TGTGCCAGTAGTATCGACAACTACGAGCAGTACTTC
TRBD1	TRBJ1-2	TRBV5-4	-	CASNLASRDSYGYTF	TGTGCCAGCAACCTAGCCTCCCGGGACAGCTATGGCTACACCTTC
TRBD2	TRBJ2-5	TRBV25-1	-	CASSDPRGGQETQYF	TGTGCCAGCAGTGATCCACGGGGGGGCCAAGAGACCCAGTACTTC
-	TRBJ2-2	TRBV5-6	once	CASSLALPKANTGELFF	TGTGCCAGCAGCTTAGCTCTCCCCAAAGCGAACACCGGGGAGCTGTTTTTT
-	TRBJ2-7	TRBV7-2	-	CASSPKGVSYEQYF	TGTGCCAGCAGCCCTAAAGGGGTGTCCTACGAGCAGTACTTC
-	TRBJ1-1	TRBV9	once	CASSVGGGLNTEAFF	TGTGCCAGCAGCGTAGGGGGGGGCCTGAACACTGAAGCTTTCTTT
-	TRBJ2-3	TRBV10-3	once	CAISEPRLAAGGTDTQYF	TGTGCCATCAGTGAGCCGCGACTTGCGGCAGGGGGCACAGATACGCAGTATTTT
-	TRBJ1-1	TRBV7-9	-	CSSSLEGKNTEAFF	TGTTCCAGCAGCTTAGAGGGGAAGAACACTGAAGCTTTCTTT
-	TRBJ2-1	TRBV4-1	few	CASSQVRFGLANNEQFF	TGCGCCAGCAGCCAAGTTAGGTTTGGGCTAGCAAACAATGAGCAGTTCTTC
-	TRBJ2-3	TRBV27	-	CASSWDLRTDTQYF	TGTGCCAGCAGTTGGGACTTGCGCACAGATACGCAGTATTTT
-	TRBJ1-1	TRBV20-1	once	CSEDSPSFF	TGCAGTGAGGACAGCCCGTCTTTCTTT
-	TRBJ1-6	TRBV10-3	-	CATSGGQNNSPLHF	TGTGCCACCTCGGGAGGACAAAATAATTCACCCCTCCACTTT
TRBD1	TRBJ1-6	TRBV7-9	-	CASSSPGQQSPLHF	TGTGCCAGCAGCTCGCCGGGACAGCAGTCACCCCTCCACTTT
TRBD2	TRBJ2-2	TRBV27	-	CASRPGTSGGARRTGELFF	TGTGCCAGCAGACCAGGGACTAGCGGGGGAGCAAGACGGACCGGGGAGCTGTTTTTT
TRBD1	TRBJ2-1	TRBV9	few	CASSVGDGTGFLNEQFF	TGTGCCAGCAGCGTAGGGGACGGGACAGGGTTTCTCAATGAGCAGTTCTTC
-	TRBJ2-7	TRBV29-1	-	CSVGRSGRGYEQYF	TGCAGCGTTGGCCGATCAGGCAGGGGCTACGAGCAGTACTTC
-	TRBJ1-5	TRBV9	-	CASSVGESPRGGQPQHF	TGTGCCAGCAGCGTAGGGGAGAGCCCCAGGGGCGGGCAGCCCCAGCATTTT
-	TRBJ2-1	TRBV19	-	CASSIILGGVSNEQFF	TGTGCCAGTAGTATTATACTAGGCGGGGTGTCCAATGAGCAGTTCTTC
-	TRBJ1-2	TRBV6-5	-	CASSSDNSAFYGYTF	TGTGCCAGCAGTTCGGACAATTCCGCCTTCTATGGCTACACCTTC
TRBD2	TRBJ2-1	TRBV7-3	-	CASSPGTSGSSYNEQFF	TGTGCCAGCAGCCCGGGGACTAGCGGGAGCTCCTACAATGAGCAGTTCTTC
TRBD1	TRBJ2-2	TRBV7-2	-	CASSLWGQGISGELFF	TGTGCCAGCAGCTTATGGGGACAGGGGATATCCGGGGAGCTGTTTTTT
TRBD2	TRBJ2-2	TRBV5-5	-	CASSQTSGLGGGYTGELFF	TGTGCCAGCAGCCAGACTAGCGGCTTAGGAGGGGGTTACACCGGGGAGCTGTTTTTT
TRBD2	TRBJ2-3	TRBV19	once	CASSVRLAGSTDTQYF	TGTGCCAGTAGTGTAAGACTAGCGGGAAGCACAGATACGCAGTATTTT
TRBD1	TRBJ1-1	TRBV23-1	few	CASSQLGQDPFRAFF	TGCGCCAGCAGTCAGCTAGGACAGGATCCTTTTCGGGCTTTCTTT
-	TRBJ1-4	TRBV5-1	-	CASSPDSFNEKLFF	TGCGCCAGCAGCCCGGACAGTTTTAATGAAAAACTGTTTTTT
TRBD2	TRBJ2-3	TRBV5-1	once	CASSSGRTTDTQYF	TGCGCCAGCAGCTCCGGGAGGACCACAGATACGCAGTATTTT
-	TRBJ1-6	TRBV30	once	CAWTKDSSYNSPLHF	TGTGCCTGGACCAAGGACAGCTCCTATAATTCACCCCTCCACTTT
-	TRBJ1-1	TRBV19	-	CASSIEVTAEAFF	TGTGCCAGTAGTATAGAGGTGACAGCCGAAGCTTTCTTT
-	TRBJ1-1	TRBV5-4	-	CASSPPGRGPSEASF	TGTGCCAGCAGCCCACCCGGGAGGGGACCATCCGAAGCTTCCTTT
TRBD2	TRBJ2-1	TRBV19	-	CASILGLAGAAGVEQFF	TGTGCCAGTATTCTGGGACTAGCGGGAGCGGCAGGGGTTGAGCAGTTCTTC
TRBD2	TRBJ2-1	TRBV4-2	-	CASSQGSGGGYEQFF	TGTGCCAGCAGCCAAGGCAGCGGGGGCGGGTATGAGCAGTTCTTC
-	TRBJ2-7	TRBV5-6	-	CASSLGREQYF	TGTGCCAGCAGCTTGGGCCGCGAGCAGTACTTC
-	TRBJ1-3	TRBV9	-	CASSVDSGSGNTIYF	TGTGCCAGCAGCGTAGATTCAGGGTCTGGAAACACCATATATTTT
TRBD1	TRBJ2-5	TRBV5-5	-	CASSWTGNPSVAQYF	TGTGCCAGCAGCTGGACAGGAAACCCCTCCGTGGCCCAGTACTTC
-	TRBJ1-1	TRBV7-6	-	CASSSDTNTEAFF	TGTGCCAGCAGCTCAGACACGAACACTGAAGCCTTCTTT
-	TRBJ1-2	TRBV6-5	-	CASTGPGQGIHGYTF	TGTGCCAGCACTGGCCCCGGCCAGGGCATCCATGGCTACACCTTC
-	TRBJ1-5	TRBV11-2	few	CASSPGNQPQHF	TGTGCCAGCAGCCCGGGAAATCAGCCCCAGCATTTT
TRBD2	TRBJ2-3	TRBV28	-	CASLGGGPQYSTDTQYF	TGTGCCAGCCTCGGGGGAGGGCCCCAATACAGCACAGATACGCAGTATTTT
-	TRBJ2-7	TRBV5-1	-	CASTPDSSYEQYF	TGCGCCAGCACGCCCGACAGCTCCTACGAGCAGTACTTC